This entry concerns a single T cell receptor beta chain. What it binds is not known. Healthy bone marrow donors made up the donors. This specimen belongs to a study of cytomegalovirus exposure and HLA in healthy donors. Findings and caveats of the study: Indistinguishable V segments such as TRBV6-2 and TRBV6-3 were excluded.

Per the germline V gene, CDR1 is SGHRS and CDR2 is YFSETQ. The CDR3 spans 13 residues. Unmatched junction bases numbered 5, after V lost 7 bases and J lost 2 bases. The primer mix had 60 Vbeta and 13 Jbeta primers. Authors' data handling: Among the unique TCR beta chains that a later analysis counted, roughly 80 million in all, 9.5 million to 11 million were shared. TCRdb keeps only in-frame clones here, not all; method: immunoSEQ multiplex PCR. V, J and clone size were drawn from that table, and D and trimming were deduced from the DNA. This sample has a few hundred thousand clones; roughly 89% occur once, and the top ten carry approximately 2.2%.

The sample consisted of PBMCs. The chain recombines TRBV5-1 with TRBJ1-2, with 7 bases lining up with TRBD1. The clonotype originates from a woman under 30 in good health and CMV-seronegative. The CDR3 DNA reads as TGCGCCAGCGGGCCACAGGGGAACTATGGCTACACCTTC. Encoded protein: CASGPQGNYGYTF.